The 15 T cell receptor beta chains below were found in one sample sequenced in a study of regulatory and conventional T cells in breast cancer. TCRdb reanalysed the PCR reads using MiXCR and keeps one entry per CDR3 protein. The top ten hold 5.9% of the sample, which has roughly 10,000 distinct CDR3 sequences, approximately 35% seen once. Sequences were obtained from conventional T cells from blood. The receptors derive from a male donor in good health.

Of note for this clonotype: A much more abundant neighbour one base away suggests this may be a read error. The chain uses TRBV5-1 and TRBJ2-2; TRBD1 matches at 8 bases. The CDR3 sequence is 15 residues long. The V gene's germline CDR1 is SGHRS and CDR2 YFSETQ. The CDR3 loop reads CASSADWDRSGEPFF. The CDR3 DNA sequence: TGCGCCAGCAGCGCCGACTGGGACAGGTCCGGGGAGCCGTTTTTT. The whole variable domain, filled in from reference TRBV5-1 and TRBJ2-2, reads KAGVTQTPRYLIKTRGQQVTLSCSPISGHRSVSWYQQTPGQGLQFLFEYFSETQRNKGNFPGRFSGRQFSNSRSEMNVSTLELGDSALYLCASSADWDRSGEPFFGEGSRLTVL.

For this clonotype: One end of the junction varies from germline; a read error may be responsible. The chain joins TRBV12-3 or TRBV12-4 to TRBJ1-5; D possibly corresponds to TRBD1 (6 bases). The CDR3 contains 21 residues. The DNA of the CDR3 is TGTGCCAGCAGTTTAGTCCCACTGAAGTTAACAGGGACCATAAGCAATCAGCCCCGGCATTTT. Its translation is CASSLVPLKLTGTISNQPRHF.

The chain uses TRBV5-1 and TRBJ2-7, with D possibly called TRBD1 or TRBD2 (5 bases each). The germline gives CDR1 SGHRS, CDR2 YFSETQ. Trimming stripped 0 bases from V and 4 bases from J, with 17 bases between. CDR3 length: 16 residues. The CDR3 nucleotides are TGCGCCAGCAGCTTGGAGGTGGGACCGCTTTCTTACGAGCAGTACTTC. This gives the protein CASSLEVGPLSYEQYF.

The chain has TRBV11-2 and TRBJ1-1; 7 bases fit TRBD1. Trimming cost V 1 base and J 0 bases; bases outside gene matches: 2. This CDR3 is 15 amino acids long. Germline V gene sequence: CDR1 SGHAT, CDR2 FQNNGV. In DNA form, the CDR3 reads TGTGCCAGCAGCTTAGCGGGACAGTTGAACACTGAAGCTTTCTTT. This translates into CASSLAGQLNTEAFF. Complete variable domain (other parts from reference TRBV11-2 and TRBJ1-1): EAGVAQSPRYKIIEKRQSVAFWCNPISGHATLYWYQQILGQGPKLLIQFQNNGVVDDSQLPKDRFSAERLKGVDSTLKIQPAKLEDSAVYLCASSLAGQLNTEAFFGQGTRLTVV.

The chain employs TRBV5-1 and TRBJ2-3; unclear D gene. The V gene's germline CDR1 is SGHRS and CDR2 YFSETQ. This CDR3 has 13 residues. The V and J ends lost 4 bases and 6 bases respectively, with 12 bases between them. The CDR3 region is CASSSARRDTQYF. As DNA, the CDR3 is TGCGCCAGCAGCAGCGCGCGCCGTGATACGCAGTATTTT.

This clonotype is medium-sized by share. The V and J genes are TRBV5-4 and TRBJ2-3; D ambiguous. The germline V and J ends were trimmed by 4 bases and 3 bases, with 3 bases remaining between them. The CDR3 sequence is 11 residues long. The germline CDR1 and CDR2 sequences are SGHNT and YYREEE (reference sequence). In DNA, the CDR3 is TGTGCCAGCAGCACGACAGATACGCAGTATTTT. It is translated as CASSTTDTQYF. The full variable domain, its missing parts supplied by reference TRBV5-4 and TRBJ2-3, is ETGVTQSPTHLIKTRGQQVTLRCSSQSGHNTVSWYQQALGQGPQFIFQYYREEENGRGNFPPRFSGLQFPNYSSELNVNALELDDSALYLCASSTTDTQYFGPGTRLTVL.

This clonotype was recorded many times. The rearrangement uses TRBV20-1 and TRBJ1-6, with 9 bases fitting TRBD1. J was trimmed by 10 bases and V by 3 bases; bases with no gene match: 10. The germline CDR1 and CDR2 sequences are DFQATT and SNEGSKA (reference sequence). The CDR3 is made up of 15 amino acids. The CDR3 region is CSARGAGTGQSPLHF. The DNA of the CDR3 is TGCAGTGCTAGGGGGGCCGGGACAGGGCAATCACCCCTCCACTTT.

This rearrangement joins TRBV7-2 to TRBJ2-5, with D possibly TRBD2 on 5 matching bases. V lost 5 bases and J 4 bases, leaving 11 bases between the germline ends. Germline CDR1 SGHTA, CDR2 FQGNSA. The CDR3 is 13 amino acids. This chain's CDR3 is CASSVDGVETQYF. The CDR3 DNA follows: TGTGCCAGCAGCGTGGACGGGGTAGAGACCCAGTACTTC.

The chain combines TRBV20-1 with TRBJ2-7, with 7 bases matching TRBD2. The CDR3 loop spans 14 amino acids. The V gene end was trimmed by 6 bases and the J gene end by 0 bases; junction bases not matched to a gene: 8. Germline loops: CDR1 DFQATT, CDR2 SNEGSKA (reference sequence). The CDR3 DNA is TGCAGTGCACTTGTCGGGGGGACCTCCTACGAGCAGTACTTC. Protein product: CSALVGGTSYEQYF.

The V and J genes are TRBV20-1 and TRBJ2-7; no clear D. Trimming took 0 bases from V and 5 from J, leaving 14 bases between them. Germline CDR1 is DFQATT and CDR2 is SNEGSKA (reference sequence). This CDR3 spans 14 amino acids. This CDR3 reads CSARDLQQRNEQYF. The CDR3 DNA reads as TGCAGTGCTAGAGATCTCCAACAGAGGAACGAGCAGTACTTC.

The genes are TRBV28 and TRBJ2-2; D is perhaps TRBD1 or TRBD2 (5 bases each). This CDR3 spans 13 amino acids. Trimming took 5 bases from V and 4 from J, leaving 8 bases between them. Germline CDR1 reads MDHEN; CDR2 reads SYDVKM. CDR3 sequence: CASSGGSTGELFF. The CDR3 DNA is TGTGCCAGCAGTGGGGGTTCCACCGGGGAGCTGTTTTTT.

This clonotype was counted between two and nine times. CDR3 sequence (DNA): TGTGCCAGCAGCTTACGGGACGTCTCCTACGAGCAGTACTTC. It translates to CASSLRDVSYEQYF. V and J are TRBV7-2 and TRBJ2-7, with D possibly being TRBD1 or TRBD2 (5 bases each). CDR1 is SGHTA, CDR2 FQGNSA, per germline. CDR3 size: 14 residues. V lost 2 bases to trimming and J lost 0 bases, with 8 bases between them. Together with reference TRBV7-2 and TRBJ2-7, the CDR3 gives the full variable domain: GAGVSQSPSNKVTEKGKDVELRCDPISGHTALYWYRQSLGQGLEFLIYFQGNSAPDKSGLPSDRFSAERTGGSVSTLTIQRTQQEDSAVYLCASSLRDVSYEQYFGPGTRLTVT.

In this sample, this clonotype is large. V gene TRBV29-1 combines with J gene TRBJ1-1, with no clear D. Germline loops: CDR1 SQVTM, CDR2 ANQGSEA. This CDR3 region has 12 residues. Trimming removed 4 bases from V and 1 base from J, with 7 bases in between. Written as DNA, the CDR3 is TGCAGCGTTGGTTTTGCGAACACTGAAGCTTTCTTT. It encodes CSVGFANTEAFF.

Comments on this clonotype: At one end the junction does not follow the germline gene, possibly because of a read error. The chain couples TRBV4-1 to TRBJ1-1; D remains unclear. The CDR3 contains 13 residues. The germline V gene encodes CDR1 MGHRA and CDR2 YSYEKL. The CDR3 reads CASSHFENTGAFF. CDR3 sequence (DNA): TGCGCCAGCAGCCATTTCGAGAACACTGGAGCTTTCTTT.

This clonotype is classed as medium-sized. CDR3: CASSTAKAGASYNEQFF. The CDR3 coding sequence is TGTGCCAGCAGTACCGCGAAAGCGGGGGCTTCCTACAATGAGCAGTTCTTC. The chain carries TRBV27 and TRBJ2-1; 8 bases are shared with TRBD2. CDR1 and CDR2 from the germline V gene are MNHEY and SMNVEV (reference sequence). There are 17 residues in the CDR3. The V segment lost 5 bases and the J segment 1 base; nucleotides outside the gene matches: 10.